Shown below are 5 T cell receptor beta chains from a single sample sequenced in a study of blood T cell repertoires in COVID-19 (dated by TCRdb to the early 2020s). Library preparation used the immunoSEQ multiplex PCR assay. The source is immuneACCESS, and TCRdb retained only in-frame sequences with V and J called. Part of the clones is not carried over; for the studies checked, unresolved V genes explain less than half of this, and the remainder is unexplained. Within this sample are 98,000 or so clones, with about four fifths of them counted one time only. Together, the top ten hold roughly 4% of the sample. The source material was peripheral blood. The receptor set was obtained from a woman aged 70 to 79 with acute or convalescent COVID-19.

The chain joins TRBV3-1 (or the pseudogene TRBV3-2) to TRBJ2-3; 7 nucleotides align to TRBD2. Germline CDR1 reads LGHDT; CDR2 reads YNNKEL (reference sequence). The junction had 10 bases not matched to a gene; V was cut back by 3 bases and J by 7 bases. CDR3 length: 15 amino acids. This chain's CDR3 is CASSHQGGGGNTQYF. In DNA, the CDR3 is TGTGCCAGCAGCCACCAGGGCGGGGGAGGTAATACGCAGTATTTT.

The table lists this clone with a count of one. The chain carries TRBV5-4 and TRBJ1-2; 9 bases agree with TRBD1. Germline V gene data show CDR1 as SGHNT and CDR2 as YYREEE (reference sequence). Trimming cost V 4 bases and J 8 bases; bases outside gene matches: 15. The CDR3 totals 16 residues. The CDR3 DNA follows: TGTGCCAGCAGCCTATCCGCTGACAGGGGGATAGGAGGCTACACCTTC. Translating it yields CASSLSADRGIGGYTF.

The chain has TRBV7-9 and TRBJ2-1; possibly TRBD2 for D (7 bases). The CDR3 totals 15 residues. Trimming removed 1 base at V and 6 bases at J, with 13 bases between. From germline, CDR1 is SEHNR and CDR2 FQNEAQ (reference sequence). This CDR3 reads CASSLGTRGGNEQFF. The CDR3 DNA follows: TGTGCCAGCAGCTTAGGGACTAGGGGGGGCAATGAGCAGTTCTTC. The full variable domain, in which reference TRBV7-9 and TRBJ2-1 provide the parts outside the CDR3, is DTGVSQNPRHKITKRGQNVTFRCDPISEHNRLYWYRQTLGQGPEFLTYFQNEAQLEKSRLLSDRFSAERPKGSFSTLEIQRTEQGDSAMYLCASSLGTRGGNEQFFGPGTRLTVL.

The chain is built from TRBV30 and TRBJ2-5; 7 positions agree with TRBD2. J gave up 5 bases and V 2 bases, and 8 bases lay outside the gene matches. The CDR3 is 14 amino acids. Germline V gene sequence: CDR1 GTSNPN, CDR2 SVGIG (reference sequence). The chain's CDR3 is CAWSSGGSVETQYF. The CDR3 coding sequence is TGTGCCTGGAGTTCGGGCGGGAGTGTGGAGACCCAGTACTTC.

The chain has TRBV5-1 and TRBJ2-2, with 8 bases that match TRBD1. Unmatched junction bases numbered 4, after V lost 0 bases and J lost 3 bases. The germline CDR1 and CDR2 sequences are SGHRS and YFSETQ. The CDR3 spans 16 residues. This CDR3 reads CASSLADREDTGELFF. CDR3 nucleotide sequence: TGCGCCAGCAGCTTGGCGGACAGGGAGGACACCGGGGAGCTGTTTTTT.